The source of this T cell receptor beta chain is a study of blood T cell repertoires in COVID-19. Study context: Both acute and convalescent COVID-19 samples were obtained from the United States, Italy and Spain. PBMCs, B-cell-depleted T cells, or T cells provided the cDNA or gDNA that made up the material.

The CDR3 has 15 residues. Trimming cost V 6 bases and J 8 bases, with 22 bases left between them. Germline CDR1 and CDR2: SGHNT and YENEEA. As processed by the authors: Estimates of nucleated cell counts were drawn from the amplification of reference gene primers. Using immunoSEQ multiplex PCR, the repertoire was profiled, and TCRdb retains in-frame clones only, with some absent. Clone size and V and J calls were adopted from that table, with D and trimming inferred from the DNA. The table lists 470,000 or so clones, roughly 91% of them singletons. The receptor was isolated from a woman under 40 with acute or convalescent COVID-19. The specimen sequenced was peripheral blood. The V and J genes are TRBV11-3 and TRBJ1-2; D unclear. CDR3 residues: CASSPKWRNSGGYTF. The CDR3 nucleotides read TGTGCCAGCAGTCCAAAGTGGAGGAACTCGGGAGGCTACACCTTC. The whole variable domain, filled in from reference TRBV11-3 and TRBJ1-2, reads EAGVVQSPRYKIIEKKQPVAFWCNPISGHNTLYWYLQNLGQGPELLIRYENEEAVDDSQLPKDRFSAERLKGVDSTLKIQPAELGDSAVYLCASSPKWRNSGGYTFGSGTRLTVV.